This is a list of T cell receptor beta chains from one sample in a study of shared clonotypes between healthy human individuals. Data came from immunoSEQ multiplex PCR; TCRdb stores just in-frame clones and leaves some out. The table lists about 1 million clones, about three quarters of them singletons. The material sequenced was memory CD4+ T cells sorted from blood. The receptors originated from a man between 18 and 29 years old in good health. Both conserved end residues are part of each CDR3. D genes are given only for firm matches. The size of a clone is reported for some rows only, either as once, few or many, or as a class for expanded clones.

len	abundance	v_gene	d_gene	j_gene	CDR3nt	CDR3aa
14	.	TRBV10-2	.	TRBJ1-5	TGCGCCAGCAGTGACCCAGCCAGGGCTCAGCCCCAGCATTTT	CASSDPARAQPQHF
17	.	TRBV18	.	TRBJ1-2	TGTGCCAGCTCACCCTCGACCGTGACTATTACTAACTATGGCTACACCTTC	CASSPSTVTITNYGYTF
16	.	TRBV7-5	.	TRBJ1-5	TGTGCCAGAAGCTTGGGGACAGGGGGCCGCAATCAGCCCCAGCATTTT	CARSLGTGGRNQPQHF
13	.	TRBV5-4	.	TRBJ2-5	TGTGCCAGCAGCTTAGAGTACCAAGAGACCCAGTACTTC	CASSLEYQETQYF
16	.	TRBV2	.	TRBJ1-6	TGTGCCAGCAGTTTGACTGACCCAAGCAATAATTCACCCCTCCACTTT	CASSLTDPSNNSPLHF
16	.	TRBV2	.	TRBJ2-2	TGTGCCAGCAGCCGGGGGCTAGCGGCCAACACCGGGGAGCTGTTTTTT	CASSRGLAANTGELFF
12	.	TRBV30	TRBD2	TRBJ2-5	TGTGCCGGGGGGACTAGCGTTGAGACCCAGTACTTC	CAGGTSVETQYF
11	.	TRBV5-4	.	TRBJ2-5	TGTGCCAGCAGCGCGGAGGAGACCCAGTACTTC	CASSAEETQYF
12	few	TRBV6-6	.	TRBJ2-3	TGTGCCAGCGCCCTCGGCACAGATACGCAGTATTTT	CASALGTDTQYF
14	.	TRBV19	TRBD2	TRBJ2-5	TGTGCCAGTGGAGCGGGGGGGCCCCAAGAGACCCAGTACTTC	CASGAGGPQETQYF
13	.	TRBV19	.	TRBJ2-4	TGTGCCAGTAGGGACTTAGCCAAAAACATTCAGTACTTC	CASRDLAKNIQYF
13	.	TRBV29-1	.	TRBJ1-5	TGCAGCGTGCGGGGGGGTTCGGAACAGCCCCAGCATTTT	CSVRGGSEQPQHF
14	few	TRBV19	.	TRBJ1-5	TGTGCCAGTAGTAGGGACGGTCCTAGCCAGCCCCAGCATTTT	CASSRDGPSQPQHF
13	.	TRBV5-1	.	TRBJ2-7	TGCGCCAGCAGCTATTCGTATACCGGGGAGCAGTACTTC	CASSYSYTGEQYF
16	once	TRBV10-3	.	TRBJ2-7	TGTGCCATCAGTTACTCCGGGACTTCGAGCTCCTACGAGCAGTACTTC	CAISYSGTSSSYEQYF
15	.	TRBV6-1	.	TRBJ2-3	TGTGCCAGCAGTGGGGTCGGAGCAGGCACAGATACGCAGTATTTT	CASSGVGAGTDTQYF
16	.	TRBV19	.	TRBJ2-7	TGTGCCAGTAGTATAGTGTGGGACACCAACCCCTACGAGCAGTACTTC	CASSIVWDTNPYEQYF
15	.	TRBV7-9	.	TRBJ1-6	TGTGCCAGCAGCTCCTCCCGCCTCAGGGGTTCACCCCTCCACTTT	CASSSSRLRGSPLHF
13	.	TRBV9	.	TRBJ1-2	TGTGCCAGCAGCGTAGTTAGCACGTATGGCTACACCTTC	CASSVVSTYGYTF
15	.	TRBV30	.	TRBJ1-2	TGTGCCTGGAGTGCCGGCCTGGAAGGGAACTATGGCTACACCTTC	CAWSAGLEGNYGYTF
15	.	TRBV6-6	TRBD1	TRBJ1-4	TGTGCCAGCAGGGACAGGGCAGTAACTAATGAAAAACTGTTTTTT	CASRDRAVTNEKLFF
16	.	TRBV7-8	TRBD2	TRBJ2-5	TGTGCCAGCAGCTTAGCAGTAGCGGGGGGGCAAGAGACCCAGTACTTC	CASSLAVAGGQETQYF
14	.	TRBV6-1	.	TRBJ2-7	TGTGCCACCCGGGCAGGGGACATCTCCTACGAGCAGTACTTC	CATRAGDISYEQYF
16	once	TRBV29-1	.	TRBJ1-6	TGCAGCGTCGTGAGGCGCAGGGCCAACGTCGGTTCACCCCTCCACTTT	CSVVRRRANVGSPLHF
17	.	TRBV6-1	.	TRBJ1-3	TGTGCCAGCAGTGAACCGCTGGGCGGGCTGGGGGGAAACACCATATATTTT	CASSEPLGGLGGNTIYF
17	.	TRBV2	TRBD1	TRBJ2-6	TGTGCCAGCAGGCCTGACAGGGGGGGTGCCGGGGCCAACGTCCTGACTTTC	CASRPDRGGAGANVLTF
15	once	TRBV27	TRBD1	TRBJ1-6	TGTGCCAGCAGCTTAGAAGGGACAGGGAATTCACCCCTCCACTTT	CASSLEGTGNSPLHF
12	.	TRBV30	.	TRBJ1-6	TGTGCCTGGGGGAAAGAAAATTCACCCCTCCACTTT	CAWGKENSPLHF
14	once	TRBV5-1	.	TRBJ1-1	TGCGCCAGCAGCTACGCTTTTACTGAAACTGAAGCTTTCTTT	CASSYAFTETEAFF
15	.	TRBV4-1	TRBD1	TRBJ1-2	TGCGCCAGCAGCCAACCCCCGGGACAGGGGTTTAAGGGCACCTTC	CASSQPPGQGFKGTF
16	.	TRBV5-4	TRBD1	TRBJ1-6	TGTGCCAGCAGCTCCGGGACAGGGAAATCGAATTCACCCCTCCACTTT	CASSSGTGKSNSPLHF
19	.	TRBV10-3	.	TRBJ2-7	TGTGCCATCAGTGAGCCCAGATCGTTCGGACCAGACCTTACCTACGAGCAGTACTTC	CAISEPRSFGPDLTYEQYF
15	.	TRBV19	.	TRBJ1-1	TGTGCCAGTAGTTATTCCGGGACATCGAACACTGAAGCTTTCTTT	CASSYSGTSNTEAFF
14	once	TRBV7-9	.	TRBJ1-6	TGTGCCAGCAGCACAGGGACCGAATATTCACCCCTCCACTTT	CASSTGTEYSPLHF
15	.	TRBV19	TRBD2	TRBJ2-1	TGTGCCAGCAGAGCGGGAGCTGAGTACTACAATGAGCAGTTCTTC	CASRAGAEYYNEQFF
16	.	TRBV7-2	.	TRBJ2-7	TGTGCCAGCAGCCCTCAGGGATCCGGCGCGCGGTACGAGCAGTACTTC	CASSPQGSGARYEQYF
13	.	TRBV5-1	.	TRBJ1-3	TGCGCCAGCAGCGAGGGCGCTGGAAACACCATATATTTT	CASSEGAGNTIYF
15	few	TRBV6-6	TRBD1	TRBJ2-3	TGTGCCAGCAGTTACCAGGGGGCTCGCACAGATACGCAGTATTTT	CASSYQGARTDTQYF
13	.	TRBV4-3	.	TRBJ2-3	TGCGCCAGCAGCCAAGAAAGACAATCGGCGCAGTATTTT	CASSQERQSAQYF
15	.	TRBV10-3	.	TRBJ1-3	TGTGCCATCAGTGATAGAGGGGGTTCTGGAAACACCATATATTTT	CAISDRGGSGNTIYF
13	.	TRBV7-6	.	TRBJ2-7	TGTGCCAGCACCGAGGGGGTACCCTACGAGCAGTACTTC	CASTEGVPYEQYF
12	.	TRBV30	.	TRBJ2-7	TGTGCCTGGAGGCTAGGAGGGAACGAGCAGTACTTC	CAWRLGGNEQYF
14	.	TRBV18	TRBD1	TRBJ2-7	TGTGCCAGCTCACCCGGGACAGAGGCCTACGAGCAGTACTTC	CASSPGTEAYEQYF
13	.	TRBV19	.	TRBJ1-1	TGTGCCAGTAGTGGGCGGTGGGGCACTGAAGCTTTCTTT	CASSGRWGTEAFF
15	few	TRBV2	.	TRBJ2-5	TGTGCCAGCAAAAATGAATTAGCGGTCCAAGAGACCCAGTACTTC	CASKNELAVQETQYF
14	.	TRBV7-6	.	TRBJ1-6	TGTGCCAGCAGCTTAGCAGAGATAGGTTCACCCCTCCACTTT	CASSLAEIGSPLHF
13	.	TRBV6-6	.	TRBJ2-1	TGTGCCAGCAGTCGTGGTACACGCAATGAGCAGTTCTTC	CASSRGTRNEQFF
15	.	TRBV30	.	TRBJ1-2	TGTGCCTGGAGTGCAAACACCCGCCGTAACTATGGCTACACCTTC	CAWSANTRRNYGYTF
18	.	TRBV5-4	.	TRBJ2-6	TGTGCCAGCAGCAGCGAGGGGCCCACGATATCTGGGGCCAACGTCCTGACTTTC	CASSSEGPTISGANVLTF
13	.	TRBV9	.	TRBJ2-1	TGTGCCAGCAGCGTAACTAGTATCGCTGAGCAGTTCTTC	CASSVTSIAEQFF
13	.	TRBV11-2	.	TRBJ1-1	TGTGCCAGCAGCCCCAACCAAAACACTGAAGCTTTCTTT	CASSPNQNTEAFF